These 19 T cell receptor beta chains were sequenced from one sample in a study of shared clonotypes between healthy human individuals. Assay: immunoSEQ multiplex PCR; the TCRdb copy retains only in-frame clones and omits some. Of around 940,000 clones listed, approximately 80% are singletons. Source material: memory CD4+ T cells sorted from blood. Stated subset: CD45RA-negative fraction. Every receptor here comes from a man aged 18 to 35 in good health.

This CDR3 reads CASRETGDFFEKLFF. CDR3 DNA sequence: TGCGCCAGCAGAGAAACGGGAGACTTTTTTGAAAAACTGTTTTTT. The gene calls are TRBV5-1 and TRBJ1-4; D gene ambiguous. Trimming pared 5 bases from V and 7 bases from J, leaving 18 bases between. CDR1 is SGHRS, CDR2 YFSETQ, per germline. CDR3 size: 15 residues.

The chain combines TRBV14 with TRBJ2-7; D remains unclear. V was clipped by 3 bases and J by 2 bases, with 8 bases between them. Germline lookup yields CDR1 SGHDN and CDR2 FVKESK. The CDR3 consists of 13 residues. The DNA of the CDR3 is TGTGCCAGCAGCCATGAGGCCCCCTACGAGCAGTACTTC. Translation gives CASSHEAPYEQYF.

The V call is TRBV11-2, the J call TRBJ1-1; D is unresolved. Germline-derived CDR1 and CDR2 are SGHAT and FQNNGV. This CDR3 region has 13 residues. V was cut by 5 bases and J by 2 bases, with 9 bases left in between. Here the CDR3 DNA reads TGTGCCAGCAGCATCACAGCCAACACTGAAGCTTTCTTT. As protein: CASSITANTEAFF.

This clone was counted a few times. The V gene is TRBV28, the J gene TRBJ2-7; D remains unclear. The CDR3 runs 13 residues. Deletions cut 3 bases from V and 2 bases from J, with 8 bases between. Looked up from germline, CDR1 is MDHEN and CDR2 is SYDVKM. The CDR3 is CASSFAGTYEQYF. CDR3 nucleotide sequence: TGTGCCAGCAGTTTCGCCGGCACCTACGAGCAGTACTTC.

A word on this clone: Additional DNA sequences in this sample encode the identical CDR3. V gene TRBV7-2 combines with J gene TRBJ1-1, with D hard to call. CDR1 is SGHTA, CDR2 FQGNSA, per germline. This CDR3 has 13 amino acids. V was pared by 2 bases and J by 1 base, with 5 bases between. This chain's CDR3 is CASSLPPNTEAFF. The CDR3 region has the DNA TGTGCCAGCAGCTTACCCCCGAACACTGAAGCTTTCTTT.

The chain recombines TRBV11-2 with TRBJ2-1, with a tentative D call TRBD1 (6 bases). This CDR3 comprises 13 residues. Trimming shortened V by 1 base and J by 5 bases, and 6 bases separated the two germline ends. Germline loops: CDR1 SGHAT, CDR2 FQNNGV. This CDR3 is CASSLGQDNEQFF. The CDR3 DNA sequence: TGTGCCAGCAGCTTAGGACAGGACAATGAGCAGTTCTTC.

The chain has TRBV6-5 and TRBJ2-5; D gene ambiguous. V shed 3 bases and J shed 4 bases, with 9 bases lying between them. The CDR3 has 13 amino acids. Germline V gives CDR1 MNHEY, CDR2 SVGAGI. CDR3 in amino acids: CASSYGQGETQYF. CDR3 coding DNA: TGTGCCAGCAGTTATGGGCAAGGAGAGACCCAGTACTTC.

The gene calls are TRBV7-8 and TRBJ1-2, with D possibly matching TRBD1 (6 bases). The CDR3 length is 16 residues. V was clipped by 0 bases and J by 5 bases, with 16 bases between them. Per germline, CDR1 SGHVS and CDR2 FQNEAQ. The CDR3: CASSLAGIYTGYGYTF. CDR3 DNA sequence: TGTGCCAGCAGCTTAGCTGGCATCTACACAGGGTATGGCTACACCTTC. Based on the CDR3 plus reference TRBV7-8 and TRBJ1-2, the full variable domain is GAGVSQSPRYKVAKRGQDVALRCDPISGHVSLFWYQQALGQGPEFLTYFQNEAQLDKSGLPSDRFFAERPEGSVSTLKIQRTQQEDSAVYLCASSLAGIYTGYGYTFGSGTRLTVV.

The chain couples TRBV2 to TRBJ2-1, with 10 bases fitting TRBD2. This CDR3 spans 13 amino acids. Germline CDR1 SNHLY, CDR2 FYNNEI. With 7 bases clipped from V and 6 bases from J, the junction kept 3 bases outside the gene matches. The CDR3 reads CASTIAGGNEQFF. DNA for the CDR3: TGTGCCAGCACCATAGCGGGGGGCAATGAGCAGTTCTTC.

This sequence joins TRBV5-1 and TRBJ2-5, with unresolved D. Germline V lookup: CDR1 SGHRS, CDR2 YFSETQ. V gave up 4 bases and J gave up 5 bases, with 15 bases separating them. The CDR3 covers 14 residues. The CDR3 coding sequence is TGCGCCAGCAGCCAAGACAACCCACCTGAGACCCAGTACTTC. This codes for CASSQDNPPETQYF.

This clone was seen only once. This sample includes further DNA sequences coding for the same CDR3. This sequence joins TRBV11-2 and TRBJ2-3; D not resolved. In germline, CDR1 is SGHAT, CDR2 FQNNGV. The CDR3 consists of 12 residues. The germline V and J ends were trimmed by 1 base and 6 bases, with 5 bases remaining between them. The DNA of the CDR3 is TGTGCCAGCAGCTTAGTTTCGGATACGCAGTATTTT. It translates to CASSLVSDTQYF.

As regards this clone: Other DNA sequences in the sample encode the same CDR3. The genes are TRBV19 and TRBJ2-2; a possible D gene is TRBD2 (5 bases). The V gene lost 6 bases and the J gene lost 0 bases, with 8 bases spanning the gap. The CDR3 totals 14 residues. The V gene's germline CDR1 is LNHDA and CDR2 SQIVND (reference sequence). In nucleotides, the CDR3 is TGTGCCAGTAGGAGGGCCACGAACACCGGGGAGCTGTTTTTT. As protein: CASRRATNTGELFF.

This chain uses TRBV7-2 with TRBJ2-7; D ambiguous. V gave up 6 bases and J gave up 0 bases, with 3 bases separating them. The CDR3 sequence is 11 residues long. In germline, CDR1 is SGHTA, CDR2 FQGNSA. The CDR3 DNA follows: TGTGCCAGCAGGGGCTCCTACGAGCAGTACTTC. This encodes CASRGSYEQYF.

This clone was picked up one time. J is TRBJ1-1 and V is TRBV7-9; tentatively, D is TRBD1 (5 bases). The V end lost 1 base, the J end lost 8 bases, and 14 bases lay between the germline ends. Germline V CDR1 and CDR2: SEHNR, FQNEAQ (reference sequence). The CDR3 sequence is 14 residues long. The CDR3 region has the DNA TGTGCCAGCAGCTTAGGGGCAGGGAATTCGGAAGCTTTCTTT. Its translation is CASSLGAGNSEAFF.

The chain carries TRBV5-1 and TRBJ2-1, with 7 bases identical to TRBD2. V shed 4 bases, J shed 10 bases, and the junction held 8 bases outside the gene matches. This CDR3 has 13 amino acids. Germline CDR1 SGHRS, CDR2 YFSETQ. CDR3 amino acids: CASSPTSEGEQFF. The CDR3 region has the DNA TGCGCCAGCAGCCCAACTAGCGAGGGCGAGCAGTTCTTC.

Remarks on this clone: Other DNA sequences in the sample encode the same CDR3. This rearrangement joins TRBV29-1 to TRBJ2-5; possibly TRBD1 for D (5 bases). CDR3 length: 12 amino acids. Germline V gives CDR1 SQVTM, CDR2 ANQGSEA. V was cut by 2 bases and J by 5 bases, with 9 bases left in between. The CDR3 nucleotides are TGCAGCGTTGAAAGGGGCAGGGAGACCCAGTACTTC. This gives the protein CSVERGRETQYF.

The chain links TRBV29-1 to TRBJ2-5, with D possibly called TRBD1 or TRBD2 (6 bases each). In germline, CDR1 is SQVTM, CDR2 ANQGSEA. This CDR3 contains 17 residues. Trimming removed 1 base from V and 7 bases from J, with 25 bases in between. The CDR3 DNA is TGCAGCGTTGAAGGTCTTAGTGGAGGGGGGTTGGATGGGACCCAGTACTTC. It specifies CSVEGLSGGGLDGTQYF.

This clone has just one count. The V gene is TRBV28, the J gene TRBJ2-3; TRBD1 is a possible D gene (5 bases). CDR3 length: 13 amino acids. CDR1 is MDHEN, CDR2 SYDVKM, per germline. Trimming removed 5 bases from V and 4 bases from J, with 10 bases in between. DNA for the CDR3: TGTGCCAGCAGTGATACAGGATCAGATACGCAGTATTTT. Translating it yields CASSDTGSDTQYF.

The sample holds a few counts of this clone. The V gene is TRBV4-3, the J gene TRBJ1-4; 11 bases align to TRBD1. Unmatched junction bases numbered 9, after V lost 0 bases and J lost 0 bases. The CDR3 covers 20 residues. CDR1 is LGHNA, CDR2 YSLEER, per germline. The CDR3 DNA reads TGCGCCAGCAGCCAAGATGCGGGGACAGGGGGATTTGCAACTAATGAAAAACTGTTTTTT. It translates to CASSQDAGTGGFATNEKLFF.